This TCR beta chain was sequenced during a study of blood T cell repertoires in COVID-19. The wider study: Some COVID-19 samples were acute and others convalescent; all came from the United States, Italy and Spain. PBMCs, B-cell-depleted T cells, or T cells were the source of the cDNA or gDNA that made up the material.

Resolution of symptoms, clearance, or two negative PCRs was present in recovered Cohort 3 donors. There are 13 residues in the CDR3. J gave up 8 bases and V 1 base, and 4 bases lay outside the gene matches. Germline V gene lookup returns CDR1 SGHVS and CDR2 FQNEAQ. In the authors' methods: Amplification with reference gene primers provided the estimates of nucleated cell counts. Using immunoSEQ multiplex PCR, the repertoire was profiled, and TCRdb retains in-frame clones only, with some absent. V and J calls and clone size are as listed in that table; D and trimming were resolved from the DNA. The repertoire holds 250,000 to 300,000 clones, with around 90% as singletons.

This TCR was recovered from a woman aged 25 to 45 who had recovered from COVID-19. The genes are TRBV7-8 and TRBJ2-5, with 7 bases aligning to TRBD2. The sample consisted of PBMCs or T cells enriched from blood (not recorded which). The CDR3: CASSLGWGGTQYF. The CDR3 coding sequence is TGTGCCAGCAGCTTAGGCTGGGGGGGTACCCAGTACTTC.